These T cell receptor beta chains were read from a single sample in a study of shared T cell receptors in the human thymus. The repertoire was sequenced with immunoSEQ multiplex PCR; TCRdb's copy has only in-frame clones and lacks some. The table records roughly 500,000 clones, about four fifths of them present only once. This sample was shared with a second study, whose subject was human thymus T cells.

Sequenced sample: thymocytes. The receptors were sampled from a boy under three years old with a congenital heart defect. The CDR3 runs from the conserved cysteine through the conserved F or W. The D gene is left open where the match is weak. Not every row has a clone size; where given, it reads once, few, many or a size class.

J	D	V	length	size	CDR3	DNA
TRBJ1-1	NA	TRBV2	11	NA	CASTTGAEAFF	TGTGCCAGTACTACCGGGGCTGAAGCTTTCTTT
TRBJ2-1	TRBD2	TRBV4-2	18	once	CASSRAGLGLSSYNEQFF	TGTGCCAGCAGCCGAGCGGGACTGGGATTAAGCTCCTACAATGAGCAGTTCTTC
TRBJ2-7	TRBD1	TRBV27	14	NA	CASSLSGQAYEQYF	TGTGCCAGCAGTTTATCTGGACAGGCCTACGAGCAGTACTTC
TRBJ1-2	NA	TRBV19	17	NA	CASSIPSRRARSYGYTF	TGTGCCAGTAGTATCCCATCTCGCAGGGCGAGATCCTATGGCTACACCTTC
TRBJ1-4	TRBD1	TRBV25-1	14	NA	CASSGTGVREKLFF	TGTGCCAGCAGTGGGACAGGGGTGCGGGAAAAACTGTTTTTT
TRBJ2-1	TRBD2	TRBV19	14	NA	CASSLAGGGNEQFF	TGTGCCAGTAGCTTAGCGGGAGGGGGGAATGAGCAGTTCTTC
TRBJ1-2	TRBD1	TRBV15	14	NA	CATSRTGGLHGYTF	TGTGCCACCAGCCGGACAGGGGGTTTGCACGGCTACACCTTC
TRBJ2-1	TRBD2	TRBV27	17	few	CASSPGLAGGTLSEQFF	TGTGCCAGCAGTCCGGGACTAGCGGGAGGCACTCTCTCAGAGCAGTTCTTC
TRBJ2-3	NA	TRBV29-1	14	NA	CSYTSGVSTNTQYF	TGCAGCTACACCTCCGGTGTTAGCACAAATACGCAGTATTTT
TRBJ2-7	TRBD2	TRBV29-1	18	NA	CSVRGGWLAGGPSYEQYF	TGCAGCGTTCGGGGGGGGTGGCTAGCGGGAGGCCCCTCCTACGAGCAGTACTTC
TRBJ2-7	TRBD1	TRBV27	14	few	CASSFHRGHYEQYF	TGTGCCAGCAGTTTCCACAGGGGGCACTACGAGCAGTACTTC
TRBJ1-2	TRBD1	TRBV5-1	15	NA	CASSFTGALNYGYTF	TGCGCCAGCAGCTTCACAGGGGCCCTCAACTATGGCTACACCTTC
TRBJ2-5	NA	TRBV28	14	NA	CASSPGLRGKTQYF	TGTGCCAGCAGCCCGGGTTTAAGGGGAAAGACCCAGTACTTC
TRBJ2-3	NA	TRBV30	13	NA	CAWSVSAPEAQYF	TGTGCCTGGAGTGTTAGCGCCCCAGAGGCCCAGTATTTT
TRBJ2-1	TRBD2	TRBV30	20	NA	CAWSVPCSGGCHSLYNEQFF	TGTGCCTGGAGTGTACCGTGTAGCGGGGGGTGCCATTCCCTCTACAATGAGCAGTTCTTC
TRBJ1-1	NA	TRBV6-4	15	NA	CASTHRGGSRTEAFF	TGTGCCAGCACCCACCGGGGAGGGTCGAGGACTGAAGCTTTCTTT
TRBJ1-3	NA	TRBV6-6	13	few	CASSYGAGNTIYF	TGTGCCAGCAGTTACGGGGCCGGAAACACCATATATTTT
TRBJ1-2	NA	TRBV28	13	few	CASSGQPGHGYTF	TGTGCCAGCAGTGGACAGCCGGGCCATGGCTACACCTTC
TRBJ1-4	TRBD1	TRBV18	14	few	CASSRDRGGEKLFF	TGTGCCAGCTCGCGGGACAGAGGAGGGGAAAAACTGTTTTTT
TRBJ2-1	TRBD2	TRBV6-6	16	NA	CASSWGSGSGECEQFF	TGTGCCAGCAGTTGGGGGAGCGGGAGCGGGGAGTGTGAGCAGTTCTTC
TRBJ1-2	NA	TRBV4-3	11	NA	CASSQGGGYTF	TGCGCCAGCAGCCAAGGAGGCGGCTACACCTTC
TRBJ2-1	NA	TRBV7-6	17	few	CASSSHEYQLSYNEQFF	TGTGCCAGCAGCTCCCACGAGTACCAACTCTCCTACAATGAGCAGTTCTTC
TRBJ1-5	NA	TRBV15	15	once	CATSRDQGSNQPQHF	TGTGCCACCAGCAGAGATCAGGGTAGCAATCAGCCCCAGCATTTT
TRBJ2-1	NA	TRBV15	16	NA	CATSRVRRGSYNEQFF	TGTGCCACCAGCCGCGTCCGGAGGGGCTCCTACAATGAGCAGTTCTTC
TRBJ2-7	TRBD1	TRBV7-2	18	NA	CASSWDRGGLIVAYEQYF	TGTGCCAGCAGCTGGGACAGGGGGGGTTTGATTGTGGCGTACGAGCAGTACTTC
TRBJ1-3	NA	TRBV5-1	17	NA	CASSGGRNPSSGNTIYF	TGCGCCAGCAGCGGGGGGAGAAACCCTAGCTCTGGAAACACCATATATTTT
TRBJ2-3	NA	TRBV4-2	17	NA	CASSQDEGGSNTDTQYF	TGTGCCAGCAGCCAAGATGAGGGCGGCAGCAACACAGATACGCAGTATTTT
TRBJ2-3	TRBD2	TRBV11-3	16	NA	CASSRRGLAGVDTQYF	TGTGCCAGCAGCCGGAGGGGACTAGCGGGAGTAGATACGCAGTATTTT